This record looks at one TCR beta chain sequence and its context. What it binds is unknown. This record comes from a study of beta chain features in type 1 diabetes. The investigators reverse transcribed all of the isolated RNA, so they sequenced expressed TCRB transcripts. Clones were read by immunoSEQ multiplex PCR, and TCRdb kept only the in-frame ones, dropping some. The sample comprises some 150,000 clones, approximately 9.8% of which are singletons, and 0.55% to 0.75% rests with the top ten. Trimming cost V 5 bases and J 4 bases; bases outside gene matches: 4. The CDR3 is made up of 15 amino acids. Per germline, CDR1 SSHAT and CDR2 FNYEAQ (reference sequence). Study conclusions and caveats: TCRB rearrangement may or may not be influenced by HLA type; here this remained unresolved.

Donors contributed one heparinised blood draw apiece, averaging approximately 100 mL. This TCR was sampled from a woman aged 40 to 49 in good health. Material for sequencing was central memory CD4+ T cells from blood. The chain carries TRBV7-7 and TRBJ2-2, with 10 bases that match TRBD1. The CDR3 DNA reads TGTGCCAGCAGCCCACGGGACAGGGGCACCGGGGAGCTGTTTTTT. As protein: CASSPRDRGTGELFF.